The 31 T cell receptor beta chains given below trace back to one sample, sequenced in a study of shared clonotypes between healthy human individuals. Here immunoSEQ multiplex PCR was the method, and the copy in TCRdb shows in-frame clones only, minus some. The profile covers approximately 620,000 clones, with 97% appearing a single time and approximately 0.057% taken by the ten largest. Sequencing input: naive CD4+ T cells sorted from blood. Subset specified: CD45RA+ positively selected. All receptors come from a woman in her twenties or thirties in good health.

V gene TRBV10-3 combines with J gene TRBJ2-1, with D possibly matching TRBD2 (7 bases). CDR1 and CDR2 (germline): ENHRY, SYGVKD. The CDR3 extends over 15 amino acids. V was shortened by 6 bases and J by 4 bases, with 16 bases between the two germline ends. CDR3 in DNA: TGTGCCATCAGGACTGACGCGGGGGCATACAATGAGCAGTTCTTC. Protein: CAIRTDAGAYNEQFF.

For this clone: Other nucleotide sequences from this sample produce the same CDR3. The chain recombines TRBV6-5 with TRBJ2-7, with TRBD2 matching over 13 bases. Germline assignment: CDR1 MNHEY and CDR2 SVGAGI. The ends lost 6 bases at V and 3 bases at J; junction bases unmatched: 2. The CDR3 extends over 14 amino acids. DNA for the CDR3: TGTGCCAGCAGGAGACTAGCGGGGGGCTACGAGCAGTACTTC. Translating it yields CASRRLAGGYEQYF.

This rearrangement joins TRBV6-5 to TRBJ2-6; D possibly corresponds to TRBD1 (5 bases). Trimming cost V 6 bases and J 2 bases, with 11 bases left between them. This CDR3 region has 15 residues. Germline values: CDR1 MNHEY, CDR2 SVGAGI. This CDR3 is CASRDNRPGANVLTF. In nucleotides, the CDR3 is TGTGCCAGCAGGGACAACAGGCCTGGGGCCAACGTCCTGACTTTC.

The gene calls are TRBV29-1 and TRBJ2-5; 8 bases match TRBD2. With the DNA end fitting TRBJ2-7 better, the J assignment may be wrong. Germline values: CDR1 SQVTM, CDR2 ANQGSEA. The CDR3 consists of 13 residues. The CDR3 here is CSVVGGGTYEQYF. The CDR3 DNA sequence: TGCAGCGTTGTCGGGGGGGGGACCTACGAGCAGTACTTC.

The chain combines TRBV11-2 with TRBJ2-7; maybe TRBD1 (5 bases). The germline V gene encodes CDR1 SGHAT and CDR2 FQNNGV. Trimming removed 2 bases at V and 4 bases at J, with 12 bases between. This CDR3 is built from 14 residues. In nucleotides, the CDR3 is TGTGCCAGCAGCTTACAGAACCAGGGATACGAGCAGTACTTC. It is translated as CASSLQNQGYEQYF.

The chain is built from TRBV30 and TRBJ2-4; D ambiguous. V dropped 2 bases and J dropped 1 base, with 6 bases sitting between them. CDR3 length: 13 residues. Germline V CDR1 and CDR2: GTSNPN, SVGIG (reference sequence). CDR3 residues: CAWSRVAKNIQYF. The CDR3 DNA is TGTGCCTGGAGTCGGGTGGCCAAAAACATTCAGTACTTC. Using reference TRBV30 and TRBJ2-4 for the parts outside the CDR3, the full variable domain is SQTIHQWPATLVQPVGSPLSLECTVEGTSNPNLYWYRQAAGRGLQLLFYSVGIGQISSEVPQNLSASRPQDRQFILSSKKLLLSDSGFYLCAWSRVAKNIQYFGAGTRLSVL.

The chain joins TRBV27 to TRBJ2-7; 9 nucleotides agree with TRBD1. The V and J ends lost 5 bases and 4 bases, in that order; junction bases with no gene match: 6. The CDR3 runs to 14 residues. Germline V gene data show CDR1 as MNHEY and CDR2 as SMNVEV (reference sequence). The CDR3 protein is CASSNHRGRYEQYF. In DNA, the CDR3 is TGTGCCAGCAGTAACCACAGGGGGCGGTACGAGCAGTACTTC.

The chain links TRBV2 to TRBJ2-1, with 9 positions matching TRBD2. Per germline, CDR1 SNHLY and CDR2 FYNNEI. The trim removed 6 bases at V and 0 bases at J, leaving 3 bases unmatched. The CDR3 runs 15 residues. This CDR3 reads CASSFSGSSYNEQFF. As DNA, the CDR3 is TGTGCCAGCAGCTTTAGCGGGAGCTCCTACAATGAGCAGTTCTTC.

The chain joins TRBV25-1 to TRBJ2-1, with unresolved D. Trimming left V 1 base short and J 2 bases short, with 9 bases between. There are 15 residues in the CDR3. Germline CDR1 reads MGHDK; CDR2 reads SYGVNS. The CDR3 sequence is CASSESRPPYNEQFF. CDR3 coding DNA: TGTGCCAGCAGTGAATCCAGGCCGCCCTACAATGAGCAGTTCTTC.

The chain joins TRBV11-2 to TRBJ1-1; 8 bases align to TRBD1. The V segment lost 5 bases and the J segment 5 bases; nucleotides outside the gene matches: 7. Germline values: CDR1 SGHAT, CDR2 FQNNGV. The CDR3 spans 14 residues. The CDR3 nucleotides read TGTGCCAGCAGCGCCCAGGGGGCGCTGACTGAAGCTTTCTTT. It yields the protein CASSAQGALTEAFF. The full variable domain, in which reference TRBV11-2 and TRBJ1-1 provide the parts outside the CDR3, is EAGVAQSPRYKIIEKRQSVAFWCNPISGHATLYWYQQILGQGPKLLIQFQNNGVVDDSQLPKDRFSAERLKGVDSTLKIQPAKLEDSAVYLCASSAQGALTEAFFGQGTRLTVV.

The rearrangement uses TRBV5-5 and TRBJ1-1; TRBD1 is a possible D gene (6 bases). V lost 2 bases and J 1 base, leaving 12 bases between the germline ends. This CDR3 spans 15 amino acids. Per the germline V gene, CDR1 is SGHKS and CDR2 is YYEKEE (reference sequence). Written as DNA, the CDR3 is TGTGCCAGCAGCTTTGGACAGCCCGAGAACACTGAAGCTTTCTTT. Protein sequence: CASSFGQPENTEAFF.

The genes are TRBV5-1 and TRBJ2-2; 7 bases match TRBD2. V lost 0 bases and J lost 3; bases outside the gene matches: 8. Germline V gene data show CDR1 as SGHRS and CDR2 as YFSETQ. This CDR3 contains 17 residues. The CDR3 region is CASSLAGTSDHTGELFF. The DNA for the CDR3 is TGCGCCAGCAGCTTGGCAGGAACTAGCGACCACACCGGGGAGCTGTTTTTT.

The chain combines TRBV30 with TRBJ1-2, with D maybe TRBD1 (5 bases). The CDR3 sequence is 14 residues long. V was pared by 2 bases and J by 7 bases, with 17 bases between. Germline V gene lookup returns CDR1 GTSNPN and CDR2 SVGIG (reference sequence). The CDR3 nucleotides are TGTGCCTGGAGTAGGGACGGAATTGACTCTGGCTACACCTTC. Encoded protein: CAWSRDGIDSGYTF.

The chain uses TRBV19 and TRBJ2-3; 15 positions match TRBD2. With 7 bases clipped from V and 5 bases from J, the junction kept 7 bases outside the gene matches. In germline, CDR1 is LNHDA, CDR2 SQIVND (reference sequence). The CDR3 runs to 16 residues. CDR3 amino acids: CASTRTSGRAEDTQYF. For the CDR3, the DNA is TGTGCCAGTACCCGGACTAGCGGGAGGGCTGAAGATACGCAGTATTTT.

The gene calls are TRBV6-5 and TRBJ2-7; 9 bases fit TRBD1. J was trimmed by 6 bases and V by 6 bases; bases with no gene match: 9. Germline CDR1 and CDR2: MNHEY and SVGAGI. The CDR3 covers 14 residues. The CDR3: CASRHDRGEGEQYF. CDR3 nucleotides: TGTGCCAGCAGACACGACAGGGGGGAAGGCGAGCAGTACTTC.

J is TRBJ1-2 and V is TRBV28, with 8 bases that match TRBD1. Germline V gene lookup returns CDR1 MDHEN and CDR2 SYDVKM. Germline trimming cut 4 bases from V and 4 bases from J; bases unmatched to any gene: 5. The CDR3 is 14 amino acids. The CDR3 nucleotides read TGTGCCAGCAGTTCGGGACAGGAATCCTATGGCTACACCTTC. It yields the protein CASSSGQESYGYTF.

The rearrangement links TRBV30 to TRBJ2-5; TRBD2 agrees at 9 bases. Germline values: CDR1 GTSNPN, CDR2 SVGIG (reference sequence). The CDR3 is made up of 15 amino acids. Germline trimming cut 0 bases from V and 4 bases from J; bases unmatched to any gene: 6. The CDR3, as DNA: TGTGCCTGGAGTGTACAACTAGCGGGCGTAGAGACCCAGTACTTC. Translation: CAWSVQLAGVETQYF.

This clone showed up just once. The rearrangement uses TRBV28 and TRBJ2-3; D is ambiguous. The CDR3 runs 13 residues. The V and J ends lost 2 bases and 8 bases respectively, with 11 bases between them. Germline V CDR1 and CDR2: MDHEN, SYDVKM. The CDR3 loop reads CASSLIAPPTQYF. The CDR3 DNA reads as TGTGCCAGCAGTTTAATAGCCCCTCCTACGCAGTATTTT.

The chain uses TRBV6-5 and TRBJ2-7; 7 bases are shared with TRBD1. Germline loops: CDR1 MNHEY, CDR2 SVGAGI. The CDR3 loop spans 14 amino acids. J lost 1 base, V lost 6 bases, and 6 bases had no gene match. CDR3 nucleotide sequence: TGTGCCAGCAGACAGGGGCCGACTTCCTACGAGCAGTACTTC. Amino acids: CASRQGPTSYEQYF.

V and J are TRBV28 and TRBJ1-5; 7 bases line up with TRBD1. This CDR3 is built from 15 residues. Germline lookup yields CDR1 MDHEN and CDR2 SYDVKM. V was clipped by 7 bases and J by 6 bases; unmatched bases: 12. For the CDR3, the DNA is TGTGCCAGCACCGAACAGGGGTTGTTAGGTCAGCCCCAGCATTTT. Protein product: CASTEQGLLGQPQHF.

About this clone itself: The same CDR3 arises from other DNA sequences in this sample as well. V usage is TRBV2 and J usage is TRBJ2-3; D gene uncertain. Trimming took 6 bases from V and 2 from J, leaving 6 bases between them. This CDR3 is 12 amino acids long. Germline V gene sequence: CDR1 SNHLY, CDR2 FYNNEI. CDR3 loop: CASRTNTDTQYF. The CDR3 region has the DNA TGTGCCAGCAGGACCAACACAGATACGCAGTATTTT.

CDR3 sequence (DNA): TGTGCCAGCAGTTACTCCCCCCCCACCGGGGAGCTGTTTTTT. It encodes CASSYSPPTGELFF. This rearrangement joins TRBV6-6 to TRBJ2-2; D is undetermined. Germline V lookup: CDR1 MNHNY, CDR2 SVGAGI (reference sequence). The CDR3 is 14 amino acids. The V end was cut by 0 bases, the J end by 4 bases, with 6 bases between.

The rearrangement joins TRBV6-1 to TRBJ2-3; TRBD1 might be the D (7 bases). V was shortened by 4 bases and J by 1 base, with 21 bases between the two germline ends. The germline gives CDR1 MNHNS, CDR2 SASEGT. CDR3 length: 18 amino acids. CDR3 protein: CASSGPGGRGTGTDTQYF. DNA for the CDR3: TGTGCCAGCAGTGGACCAGGGGGACGGGGGACTGGCACAGATACGCAGTATTTT.

The CDR3 sequence is CASSSGFSYEQYF. DNA of the CDR3: TGTGCCAGCAGCTCGGGATTTTCCTACGAGCAGTACTTC. This sequence joins TRBV9 and TRBJ2-7; perhaps TRBD2 as D (5 bases). Germline lookup yields CDR1 SGDLS and CDR2 YYNGEE. There are 13 residues in the CDR3. Between the trimmed V and J ends, which lost 4 bases and 1 base, there was a span of 9 bases. Full variable domain (missing parts from reference TRBV9 and TRBJ2-7): DSGVTQTPKHLITATGQRVTLRCSPRSGDLSVYWYQQSLDQGLQFLIQYYNGEERAKGNILERFSAQQFPDLHSELNLSSLELGDSALYFCASSSGFSYEQYFGPGTRLTVT.

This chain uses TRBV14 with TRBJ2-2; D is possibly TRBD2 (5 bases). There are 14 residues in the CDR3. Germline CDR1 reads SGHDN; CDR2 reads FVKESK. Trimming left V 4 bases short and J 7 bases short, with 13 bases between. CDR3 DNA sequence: TGTGCCAGCAGCCCCCTAGCAAAAATCGGGGAGCTGTTTTTT. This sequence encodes CASSPLAKIGELFF. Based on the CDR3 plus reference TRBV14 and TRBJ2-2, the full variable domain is EAGVTQFPSHSVIEKGQTVTLRCDPISGHDNLYWYRRVMGKEIKFLLHFVKESKQDESGMPNNRFLAERTGGTYSTLKVQPAELEDSGVYFCASSPLAKIGELFFGEGSRLTVL.

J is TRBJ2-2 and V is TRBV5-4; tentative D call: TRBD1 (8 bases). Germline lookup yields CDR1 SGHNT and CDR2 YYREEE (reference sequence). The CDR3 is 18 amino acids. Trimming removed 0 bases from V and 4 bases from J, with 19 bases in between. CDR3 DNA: TGTGCCAGCAGCTTGGGGGGCGGGGGACAGGCGTTCACCGGGGAGCTGTTTTTT. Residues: CASSLGGGGQAFTGELFF.

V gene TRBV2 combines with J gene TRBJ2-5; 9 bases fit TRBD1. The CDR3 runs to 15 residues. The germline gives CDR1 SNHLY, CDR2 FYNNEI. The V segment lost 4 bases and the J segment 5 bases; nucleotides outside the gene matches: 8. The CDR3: CASSGMTGGRETQYF. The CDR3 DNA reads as TGTGCCAGCAGTGGAATGACAGGGGGTCGTGAGACCCAGTACTTC.

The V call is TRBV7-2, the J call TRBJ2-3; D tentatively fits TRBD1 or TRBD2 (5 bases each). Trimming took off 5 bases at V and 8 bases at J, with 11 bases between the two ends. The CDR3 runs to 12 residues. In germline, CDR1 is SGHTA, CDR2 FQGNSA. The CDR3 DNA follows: TGTGCCAGCAGCGCACCCGGGACTACGCAGTATTTT. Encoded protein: CASSAPGTTQYF.

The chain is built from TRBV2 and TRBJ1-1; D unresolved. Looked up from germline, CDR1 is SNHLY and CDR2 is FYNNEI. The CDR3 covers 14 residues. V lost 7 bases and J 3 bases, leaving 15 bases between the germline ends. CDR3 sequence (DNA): TGTGCCAGCACGAGGTCCAGTATGGACACTGAAGCTTTCTTT. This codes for CASTRSSMDTEAFF. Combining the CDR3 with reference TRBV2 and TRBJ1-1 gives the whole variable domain EPEVTQTPSHQVTQMGQEVILRCVPISNHLYFYWYRQILGQKVEFLVSFYNNEISEKSEIFDDQFSVERPDGSNFTLKIRSTKLEDSAMYFCASTRSSMDTEAFFGQGTRLTVV.

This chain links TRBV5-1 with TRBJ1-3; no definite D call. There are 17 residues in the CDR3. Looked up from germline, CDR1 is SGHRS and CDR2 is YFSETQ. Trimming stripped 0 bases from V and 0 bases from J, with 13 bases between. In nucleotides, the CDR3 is TGCGCCAGCAGCTTGGCTGCGAGAGAGAGCTCTGGAAACACCATATATTTT. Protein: CASSLAARESSGNTIYF.

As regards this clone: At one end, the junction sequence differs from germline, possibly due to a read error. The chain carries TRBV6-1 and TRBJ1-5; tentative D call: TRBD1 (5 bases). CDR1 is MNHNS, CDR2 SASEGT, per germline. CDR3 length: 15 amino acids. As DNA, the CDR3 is TGTGCCAGCAGTCTCATCAGGGTAGTAAATCTGCCCCAGCATTTT. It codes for CASSLIRVVNLPQHF.